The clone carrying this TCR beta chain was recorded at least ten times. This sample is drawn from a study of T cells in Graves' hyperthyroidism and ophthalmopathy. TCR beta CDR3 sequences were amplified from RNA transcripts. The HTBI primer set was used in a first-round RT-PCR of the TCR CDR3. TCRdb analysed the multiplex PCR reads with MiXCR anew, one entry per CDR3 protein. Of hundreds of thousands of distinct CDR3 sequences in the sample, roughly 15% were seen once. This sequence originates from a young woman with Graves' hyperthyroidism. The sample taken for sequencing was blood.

CDR3 sequence reads: CASSPWDSRNNEQFF. CDR3 coding DNA: TGTGCCAGCAGTCCTTGGGACAGTAGAAACAATGAGCAGTTCTTC. V gene TRBV12-3 or TRBV12-4 combines with J gene TRBJ2-1, with 7 bases aligning to TRBD1. The CDR3 runs 15 residues. Trimming at V came to 5 bases and at J to 5 bases, leaving 9 bases not matched to a gene.